These 27 T cell receptor beta chains originate from one sample sequenced in a study of blood T cell repertoires in COVID-19. The data were produced by immunoSEQ multiplex PCR, yet TCRdb's version contains in-frame clones alone and is incomplete. The table shows approximately 290,000 clones, with around 85% occurring only once. Sequencing was performed on peripheral blood. The receptors come from a human donor with COVID-19, enrolled during active disease. The donor label of this sample is uncertain.

The rearrangement uses TRBV19 and TRBJ2-1; 11 bases are shared with TRBD2. V lost 5 bases and J lost 4; bases outside the gene matches: 7. The CDR3 contains 16 residues. Germline-derived CDR1 and CDR2 are LNHDA and SQIVND (reference sequence). CDR3 protein: CASSPIGTSGYNEQFF. The CDR3 nucleotides read TGTGCCAGTAGTCCCATCGGGACTAGCGGATACAATGAGCAGTTCTTC. Using reference TRBV19 and TRBJ2-1 for the parts outside the CDR3, the full variable domain is DGGITQSPKYLFRKEGQNVTLSCEQNLNHDAMYWYRQDPGQGLRLIYYSQIVNDFQKGDIAEGYSVSREKKESFPLTVTSAQKNPTAFYLCASSPIGTSGYNEQFFGPGTRLTVL.

This sequence joins TRBV6-5 and TRBJ1-5, with D uncertain. Trimming took 0 bases from V and 2 from J, leaving 11 bases between them. This CDR3 spans 16 amino acids. Germline CDR1 and CDR2: MNHEY and SVGAGI. CDR3 nucleotide sequence: TGTGCCAGCAGTTACTCGGGCAGCGGTGGCAATCAGCCCCAGCATTTT. This translates into CASSYSGSGGNQPQHF.

This chain joins TRBV6-5 and TRBJ1-2, with TRBD1 as a possible D gene (5 bases). Germline assignment: CDR1 MNHEY and CDR2 SVGAGI. The CDR3 totals 15 residues. Trimming removed 8 bases at V and 1 base at J, with 17 bases between. CDR3 bases: TGTGCCAGCTCCACGGGCCAGGGACTTAACTATGGCTACACCTTC. It specifies CASSTGQGLNYGYTF.

The chain couples TRBV7-2 to TRBJ2-3; 7 nucleotides match TRBD2. This CDR3 contains 16 residues. V shed 1 base and J 2 bases; nucleotides not matched to a gene: 6. From germline, CDR1 is SGHTA and CDR2 FQGNSA. This chain's CDR3 is CASSLGSAGDTDTQYF. In DNA, the CDR3 is TGTGCCAGCAGCTTAGGATCGGCGGGAGACACAGATACGCAGTATTTT.

The rearrangement joins TRBV5-4 to TRBJ2-2; no firm D call. The CDR3 length is 14 residues. CDR1 is SGHNT and CDR2 is YYREEE in the germline V gene (reference sequence). The V gene lost 0 bases and the J gene lost 4 bases, with 7 bases spanning the gap. This CDR3 reads CASSLALSTGELFF. DNA for the CDR3: TGTGCCAGCAGCTTGGCCCTAAGCACCGGGGAGCTGTTTTTT.

The gene calls are TRBV27 and TRBJ2-1, with 11 bases matching TRBD2. Trimming removed 5 bases from V and 7 bases from J; junction bases left unmatched: 10. From germline, CDR1 is MNHEY and CDR2 SMNVEV (reference sequence). The length of the CDR3 is 16 residues. The CDR3 nucleotides read TGTGCCAGCAGTCGCCGACTAGCGGGAACCCTGAATGAGCAGTTCTTC. Protein product: CASSRRLAGTLNEQFF.

The V gene is TRBV4-3, the J gene TRBJ1-2; perhaps TRBD1 as D (5 bases). V dropped 1 base and J dropped 6 bases, with 18 bases sitting between them. CDR1 and CDR2 (germline): LGHNA, YSLEER. There are 16 residues in the CDR3. The DNA for the CDR3 is TGCGCCAGCAGCCAAGGACCAGGGTCGTACGGCGATGGCTACACCTTC. It specifies CASSQGPGSYGDGYTF.

The chain links TRBV6-6 to TRBJ1-2, with TRBD1 as a possible D gene (6 bases). The V end was cut by 5 bases, the J end by 3 bases, with 19 bases between. CDR1 is MNHNY, CDR2 SVGAGI, per germline (reference sequence). The CDR3 is 16 amino acids. In DNA, the CDR3 is TGTGCCAGCAGTGGGGGCAGCGAATATTTGTACTATGGCTACACCTTC. Protein product: CASSGGSEYLYYGYTF.

J is TRBJ2-7 and V is TRBV9; tentatively, D is TRBD1 (6 bases). This CDR3 is 18 amino acids long. Per the germline V gene, CDR1 is SGDLS and CDR2 is YYNGEE. V lost 4 bases to trimming and J lost 0 bases, with 23 bases between them. The CDR3 region is CASSPLGETRGSSYEQYF. The CDR3 DNA reads TGTGCCAGCAGCCCCCTGGGTGAAACTAGGGGGAGCTCCTACGAGCAGTACTTC.

The CDR3 sequence is CASTLPDRHYGYTF. DNA for the CDR3: TGTGCCAGTACCCTACCTGACAGGCACTATGGCTACACCTTC. V usage is TRBV19 and J usage is TRBJ1-2; maybe TRBD1 (6 bases). This CDR3 has 14 residues. CDR1 LNHDA and CDR2 SQIVND come from the germline V gene (reference sequence). V shed 7 bases and J shed 3 bases, with 15 bases lying between them.

The V gene is TRBV11-1, the J gene TRBJ2-7; TRBD1 matches 9 bases. The CDR3 has 15 residues. The germline gives CDR1 SGHAT, CDR2 FQDESV (reference sequence). Trimming at V came to 5 bases and at J to 4 bases, leaving 9 bases not matched to a gene. The CDR3 bases are TGTGCCAGCAGCCCCCGACAGGGGGGTCGGTACGAGCAGTACTTC. Its protein is CASSPRQGGRYEQYF. The entire variable domain, with the rest obtained from reference TRBV11-1 and TRBJ2-7, is as follows: EAEVAQSPRYKITEKSQAVAFWCDPISGHATLYWYRQILGQGPELLVQFQDESVVDDSQLPKDRFSAERLKGVDSTLKIQPAELGDSAMYLCASSPRQGGRYEQYFGPGTRLTVT.

A note on this clone: Other DNA sequences within the sample encode an identical CDR3. The chain joins TRBV3-1 (or the pseudogene TRBV3-2) to TRBJ2-3; D is possibly TRBD2 (6 bases). This CDR3 spans 16 amino acids. Trimming took 0 bases from V and 0 from J, leaving 10 bases between them. Germline V CDR1 and CDR2: LGHDT, YNNKEL (reference sequence). CDR3 in DNA: TGTGCCAGCAGCCAAGATCCGGGAGCTAGCACAGATACGCAGTATTTT. This translates into CASSQDPGASTDTQYF.

In its sample, this clone was seen a few times. CDR3 coding DNA: TGTGCCAGCAGCCCGACAGGCGGGCAGGAGACCCAGTACTTC. Encoded protein: CASSPTGGQETQYF. The chain carries TRBV2 and TRBJ2-5, with a weak D call TRBD1 (6 bases). The CDR3 length is 14 residues. The germline V gene encodes CDR1 SNHLY and CDR2 FYNNEI. Trimming removed 6 bases from V and 5 bases from J, with 16 bases in between.

The CDR3 nucleotides read TGTGCCAGCAGCTTAAGGGTTGGCGGACTAGCCGGGGCTCTGTTCTTC. As protein: CASSLRVGGLAGALFF. The rearrangement uses TRBV11-3 and TRBJ2-1; TRBD2 matches at 8 bases. Germline values: CDR1 SGHNT, CDR2 YENEEA. This CDR3 has 16 residues. Losses at the gene ends were 2 bases for V and 15 bases for J; bases not matched to a gene: 18.

For this clone: This CDR3 is also generated by other DNA sequences in the sample. The J gene is TRBJ1-4, the V gene TRBV28, with TRBD1 matching 10 bases. V dropped 9 bases and J dropped 7; count of bases not matched to a gene: 23. In germline, CDR1 is MDHEN, CDR2 SYDVKM. The CDR3 length is 19 residues. Here the CDR3 reads CASRHSSDRDRGLGEKLFF. The CDR3 DNA sequence: TGTGCCAGTAGACATTCATCGGACCGGGACAGGGGTCTCGGTGAAAAACTGTTTTTT. Variable domain in full (rest from reference TRBV28 and TRBJ1-4): DVKVTQSSRYLVKRTGEKVFLECVQDMDHENMFWYRQDPGLGLRLIYFSYDVKMKEKGDIPEGYSVSREKKERFSLILESASTNQTSMYLCASRHSSDRDRGLGEKLFFGSGTQLSVL.

Comments on this clone: The sample contains more than one DNA sequence encoding this CDR3. The V and J genes are TRBV2 and TRBJ2-7; TRBD2 agrees at 7 bases. CDR1 SNHLY and CDR2 FYNNEI come from the germline V gene. J lost 7 bases, V lost 7 bases, and 19 bases had no gene match. There are 16 residues in the CDR3. The CDR3 here is CASKPPGLAALGEQYF. The DNA of the CDR3 is TGTGCCAGCAAGCCCCCCGGGCTAGCGGCTCTTGGGGAGCAGTACTTC.

The chain combines TRBV25-1 with TRBJ1-2, with 7 nucleotides matching TRBD1. The V gene's germline CDR1 is MGHDK and CDR2 SYGVNS. Trimming took 3 bases from V and 8 from J; bases not matched to a gene: 9. This CDR3 has 14 amino acids. CDR3 bases: TGTGCCAGCAGTGACTTCGGGACAGCCCGAGGCTACACCTTC. Its protein product is CASSDFGTARGYTF.

The V and J genes are TRBV7-2 and TRBJ2-3; the match to TRBD2 covers 9 bases. CDR1 is SGHTA and CDR2 is FQGNSA in the germline V gene. The CDR3 sequence is 15 residues long. Trimming cost V 2 bases and J 0 bases; bases outside gene matches: 0. CDR3 residues: CASSLTSGSTDTQYF. In DNA form, the CDR3 reads TGTGCCAGCAGCTTAACTAGCGGGAGCACAGATACGCAGTATTTT.

CDR3 region: CASSRLGSGSSYNEQFF. In nucleotides, the CDR3 is TGTGCCAGCTCACGGCTGGGGAGCGGGAGCTCCTACAATGAGCAGTTCTTC. This chain joins TRBV18 and TRBJ2-1; 8 nucleotides line up with TRBD2. Germline-derived CDR1 and CDR2 are KGHSH and LQKENI. This CDR3 has 17 amino acids. The ends lost 4 bases at V and 0 bases at J; junction bases unmatched: 8.

V usage is TRBV5-4 and J usage is TRBJ2-1, with 8 positions matching TRBD1. Trimming took 4 bases from V and 4 from J; bases not matched to a gene: 4. CDR3 length: 14 residues. Germline values: CDR1 SGHNT, CDR2 YYREEE (reference sequence). CDR3 nucleotide sequence: TGTGCCAGCAGCCGGACAGGGTATTACAATGAGCAGTTCTTC. Translating gives CASSRTGYYNEQFF.

This clone was seen only a few times. The chain is built from TRBV7-2 and TRBJ2-3; 7 bases agree with TRBD2. Per germline, CDR1 SGHTA and CDR2 FQGNSA. This CDR3 has 15 residues. Trimming cost V 7 bases and J 2 bases; bases outside gene matches: 9. CDR3 sequence: CASISSGPYTDTQYF. The DNA for the CDR3 is TGTGCCAGCATTTCTAGCGGCCCCTACACAGATACGCAGTATTTT.

This chain connects TRBV19 to TRBJ1-2, with 10 bases that match TRBD1. V gave up 3 bases and J gave up 4 bases; unmatched junction bases: 8. The CDR3 covers 16 residues. Looked up from germline, CDR1 is LNHDA and CDR2 is SQIVND (reference sequence). The CDR3 DNA follows: TGTGCCAGTAGTATGATCAGGACAGGGGGGACCTATGGCTACACCTTC. It codes for CASSMIRTGGTYGYTF.

The V and J genes are TRBV19 and TRBJ1-1; TRBD1 aligns across 7 bases. Looked up from germline, CDR1 is LNHDA and CDR2 is SQIVND (reference sequence). The CDR3 sequence is 13 residues long. Germline trimming cut 7 bases from V and 6 bases from J; bases unmatched to any gene: 8. CDR3 sequence: CASNLRGSPEAFF. In nucleotides, the CDR3 is TGTGCCAGTAATCTCAGGGGGTCCCCTGAAGCTTTCTTT.

The chain uses TRBV14 and TRBJ2-1; D perhaps matches TRBD1 (6 bases). The CDR3 is 16 amino acids. With 4 bases removed from V and 3 bases from J, the gap between germline ends came to 16 bases. Germline V lookup: CDR1 SGHDN, CDR2 FVKESK. Written as DNA, the CDR3 is TGTGCCAGCAGCCGGCTGCTGACAGGAAGCTACAATGAGCAGTTCTTC. Amino acid sequence: CASSRLLTGSYNEQFF.

The table lists this clone with a few counts. Other DNA sequences in the sample encode the same CDR3. The chain recombines TRBV6-5 with TRBJ1-5; D is ambiguous. Trimming shortened V by 3 bases and J by 7 bases, and 10 bases separated the two germline ends. CDR1 and CDR2 (germline): MNHEY, SVGAGI. The CDR3 contains 13 residues. In DNA, the CDR3 is TGTGCCAGCAGTTATGAACTCAACCAGCCCCAGCATTTT. As protein: CASSYELNQPQHF.

The chain uses TRBV6-5 and TRBJ1-1; TRBD1 is a possible D gene (5 bases). V was clipped by 0 bases and J by 6 bases, with 14 bases between them. The CDR3 totals 15 residues. Germline V CDR1 and CDR2: MNHEY, SVGAGI. The CDR3 here is CASSYSRAGRAEAFF. In DNA, the CDR3 is TGTGCCAGCAGTTACTCGAGGGCAGGGAGGGCTGAAGCTTTCTTT.

This clone has only one observation. The chain uses TRBV5-1 and TRBJ2-3, with no clear D. The V end lost 0 bases, the J end lost 1 base, and 9 bases lay between the germline ends. This CDR3 region has 15 residues. CDR1 and CDR2 from the germline V gene are SGHRS and YFSETQ. The CDR3 nucleotides are TGCGCCAGCAGCTTGGAGCACCTAGGCACAGATACGCAGTATTTT. As protein: CASSLEHLGTDTQYF.